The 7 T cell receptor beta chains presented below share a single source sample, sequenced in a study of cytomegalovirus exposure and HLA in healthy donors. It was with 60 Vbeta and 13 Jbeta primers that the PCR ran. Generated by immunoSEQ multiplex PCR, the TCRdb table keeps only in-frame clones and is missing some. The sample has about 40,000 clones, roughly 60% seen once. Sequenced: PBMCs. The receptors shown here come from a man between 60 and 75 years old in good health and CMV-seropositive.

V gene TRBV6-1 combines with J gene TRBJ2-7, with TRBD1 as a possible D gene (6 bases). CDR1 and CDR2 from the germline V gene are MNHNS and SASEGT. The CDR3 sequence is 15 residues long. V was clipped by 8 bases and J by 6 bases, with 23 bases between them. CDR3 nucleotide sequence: TGTGCCAGCTGCAGATCAGGGGTCCGCTCCGGCGAGCAGTACTTC. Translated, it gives CASCRSGVRSGEQYF.

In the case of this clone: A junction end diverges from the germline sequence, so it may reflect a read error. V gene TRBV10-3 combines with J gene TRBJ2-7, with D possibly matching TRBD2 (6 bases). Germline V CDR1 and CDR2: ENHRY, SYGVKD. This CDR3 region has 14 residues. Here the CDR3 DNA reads TGTGTCATCAGACTTAGCGGAAATTCCTACGAGCAGTACTTC. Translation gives CVIRLSGNSYEQYF.

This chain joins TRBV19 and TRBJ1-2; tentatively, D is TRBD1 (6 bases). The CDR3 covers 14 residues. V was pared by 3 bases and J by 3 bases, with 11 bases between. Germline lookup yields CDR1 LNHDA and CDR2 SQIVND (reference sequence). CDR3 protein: CASSIGGQYYGYTF. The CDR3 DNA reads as TGTGCCAGTAGTATCGGAGGACAGTACTATGGCTACACCTTC.

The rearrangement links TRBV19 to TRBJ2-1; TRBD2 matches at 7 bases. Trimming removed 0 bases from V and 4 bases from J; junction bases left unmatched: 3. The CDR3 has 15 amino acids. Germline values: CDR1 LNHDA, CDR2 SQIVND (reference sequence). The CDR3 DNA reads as TGTGCCAGTAGTATAGAGGCTAGCGGATACAATGAGCAGTTCTTC. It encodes CASSIEASGYNEQFF.

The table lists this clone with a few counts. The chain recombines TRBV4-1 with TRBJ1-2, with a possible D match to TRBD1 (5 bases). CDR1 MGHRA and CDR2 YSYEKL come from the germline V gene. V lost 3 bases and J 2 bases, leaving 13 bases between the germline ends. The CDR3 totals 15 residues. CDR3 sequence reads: CASSQRQGLNYGYTF. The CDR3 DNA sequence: TGCGCCAGCAGCCAGAGGCAGGGTCTAAACTATGGCTACACCTTC.

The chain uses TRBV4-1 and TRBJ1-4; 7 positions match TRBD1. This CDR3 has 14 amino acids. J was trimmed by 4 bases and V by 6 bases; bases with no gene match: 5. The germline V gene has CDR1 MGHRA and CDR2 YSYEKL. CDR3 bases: TGCGCCAGCAGGGGCGGGACAGTTAATGAAAAACTGTTTTTT. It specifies CASRGGTVNEKLFF.

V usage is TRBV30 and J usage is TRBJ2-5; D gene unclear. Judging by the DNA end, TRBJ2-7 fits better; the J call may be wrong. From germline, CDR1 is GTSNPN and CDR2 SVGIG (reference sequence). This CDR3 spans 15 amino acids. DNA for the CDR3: TGTGCCTGGAGGACTTCCGGCTCGAGCTCCTACGAGCAGTACTTC. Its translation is CAWRTSGSSSYEQYF.